The T cell receptor beta chain under discussion was sequenced for a study of T cell responses to AZD1222 COVID-19 vaccine. Background on the study: Researchers grouped second doses given at about 4 or about 12 weeks into one pool. Study-level findings and limits: Most donors were white British and more were female, and clonal diversity was possibly underestimated. At baseline, just a handful of AZD1222 recipients tested seropositive.

Comment on this clone: Its specificity is not known.

The CDR3 is 14 residues long. Germline CDR1 is MNHEY and CDR2 is SMNVEV (reference sequence). The V end was cut by 0 bases, the J end by 3 bases, with 6 bases between. The protocol was immunoSEQ multiplex PCR, while the TCRdb copy is restricted to in-frame clones and leaves out a portion. The top ten hold roughly 4.2% of the sample, which has approximately 110,000 clones, 80% to 90% seen once. The clonotype originates from an adult in good health. The specimen comprised peripheral blood, sampled on day 0 of AZD1222 vaccination. J is TRBJ2-1 and V is TRBV27; D gene unclear. DNA of the CDR3: TGTGCCAGCAGTTTATCCGACGGCTACAATGAGCAGTTCTTC. Translated, it gives CASSLSDGYNEQFF.